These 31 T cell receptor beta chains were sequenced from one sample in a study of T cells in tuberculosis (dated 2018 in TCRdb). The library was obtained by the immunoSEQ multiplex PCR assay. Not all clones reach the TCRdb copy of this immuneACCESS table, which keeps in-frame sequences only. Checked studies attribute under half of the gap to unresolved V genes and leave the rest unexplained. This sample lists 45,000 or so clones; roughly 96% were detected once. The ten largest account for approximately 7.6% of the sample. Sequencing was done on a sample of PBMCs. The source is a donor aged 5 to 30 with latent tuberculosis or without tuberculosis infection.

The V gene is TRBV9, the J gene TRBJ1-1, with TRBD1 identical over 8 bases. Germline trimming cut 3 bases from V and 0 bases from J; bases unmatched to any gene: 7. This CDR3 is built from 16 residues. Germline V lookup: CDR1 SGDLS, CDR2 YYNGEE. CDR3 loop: CASSGRGTGLNTEAFF. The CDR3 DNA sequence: TGTGCCAGCAGCGGGAGAGGGACAGGTCTGAACACTGAAGCTTTCTTT.

The CDR3, as DNA: TGCGCCAGCAGCCAAGTGGGACAGCCTAGACAGGAGCATCAGCCCCAGCATTTT. The encoded protein is CASSQVGQPRQEHQPQHF. V usage is TRBV4-1 and J usage is TRBJ1-5; 7 bases fit TRBD1. The J segment lost 5 bases and the V segment lost 1 base, leaving 14 bases of the junction unmatched. Germline V gene lookup returns CDR1 MGHRA and CDR2 YSYEKL. There are 18 residues in the CDR3.

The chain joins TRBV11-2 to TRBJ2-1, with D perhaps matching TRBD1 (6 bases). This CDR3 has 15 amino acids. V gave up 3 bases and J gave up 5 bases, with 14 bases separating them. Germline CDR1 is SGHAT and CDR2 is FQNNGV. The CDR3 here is CASSFPAWGHNEQFF. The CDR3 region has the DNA TGTGCCAGCAGCTTCCCGGCGTGGGGGCACAATGAGCAGTTCTTC.

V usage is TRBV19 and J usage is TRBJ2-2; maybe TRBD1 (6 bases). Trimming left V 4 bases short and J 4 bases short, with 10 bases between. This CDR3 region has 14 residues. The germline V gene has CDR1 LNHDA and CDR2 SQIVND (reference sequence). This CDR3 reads CASSRGQPTGELFF. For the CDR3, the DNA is TGTGCCAGTAGTAGGGGGCAGCCCACCGGGGAGCTGTTTTTT.

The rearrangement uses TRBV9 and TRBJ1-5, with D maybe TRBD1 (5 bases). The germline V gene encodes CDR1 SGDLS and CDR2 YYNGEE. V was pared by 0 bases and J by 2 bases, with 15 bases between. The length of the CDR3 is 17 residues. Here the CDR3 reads CASSVGWGDSGNQPQHF. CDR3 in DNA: TGTGCCAGCAGCGTAGGCTGGGGGGATTCGGGCAATCAGCCCCAGCATTTT.

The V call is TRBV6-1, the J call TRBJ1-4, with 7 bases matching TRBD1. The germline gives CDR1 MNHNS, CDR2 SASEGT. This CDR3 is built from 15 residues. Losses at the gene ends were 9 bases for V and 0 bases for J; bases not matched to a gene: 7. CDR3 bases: TGTGCCAGTCGGGACAGCCATGCAACTAATGAAAAACTGTTTTTT. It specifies CASRDSHATNEKLFF.

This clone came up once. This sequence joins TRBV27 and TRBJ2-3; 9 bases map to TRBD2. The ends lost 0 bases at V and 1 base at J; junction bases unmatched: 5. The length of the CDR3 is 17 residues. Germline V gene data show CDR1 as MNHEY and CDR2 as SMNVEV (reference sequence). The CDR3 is CASSLSPSGMGTDTQYF. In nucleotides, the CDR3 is TGTGCCAGCAGTTTATCTCCTAGCGGGATGGGCACAGATACGCAGTATTTT.

CDR3 sequence: CASSPSITQYF. The DNA for the CDR3 is TGTGCCAGCAGCCCCTCTATTACGCAGTATTTT. V gene TRBV6-5 combines with J gene TRBJ2-3, with D hard to call. With 6 bases removed from V and 8 bases from J, the gap between germline ends came to 9 bases. Germline assignment: CDR1 MNHEY and CDR2 SVGAGI. The CDR3 consists of 11 residues.

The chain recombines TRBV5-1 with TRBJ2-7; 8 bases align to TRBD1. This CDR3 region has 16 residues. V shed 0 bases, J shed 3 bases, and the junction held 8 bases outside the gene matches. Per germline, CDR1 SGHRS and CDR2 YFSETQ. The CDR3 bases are TGCGCCAGCAGCTTGGCCTTAGGACAGGGAGACTACGAGCAGTACTTC. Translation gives CASSLALGQGDYEQYF.

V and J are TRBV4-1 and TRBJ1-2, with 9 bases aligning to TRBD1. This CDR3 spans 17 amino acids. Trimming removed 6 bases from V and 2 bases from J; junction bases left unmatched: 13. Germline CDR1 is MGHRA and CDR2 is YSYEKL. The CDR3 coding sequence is TGCGCCAGCAGGTCAGGCCCCGGACAGGGGATAAACTATGGCTACACCTTC. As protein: CASRSGPGQGINYGYTF.

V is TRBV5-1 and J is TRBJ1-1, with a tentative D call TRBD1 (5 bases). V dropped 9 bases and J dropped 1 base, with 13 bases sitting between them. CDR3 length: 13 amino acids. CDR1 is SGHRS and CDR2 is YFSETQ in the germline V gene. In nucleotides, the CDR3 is TGCGCCATCCAGACAGTTAAGAACACTGAAGCTTTCTTT. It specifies CAIQTVKNTEAFF.

The CDR3 region has the DNA TGTGCCAGTAGTATCAGGCTAGCGGGAGGGGAGCAGTTCTTC. It is translated as CASSIRLAGGEQFF. This chain links TRBV19 with TRBJ2-1; 12 bases align to TRBD2. Germline V gives CDR1 LNHDA, CDR2 SQIVND (reference sequence). The junction had 4 bases not matched to a gene; V was cut back by 3 bases and J by 10 bases. The CDR3 is 14 residues long.

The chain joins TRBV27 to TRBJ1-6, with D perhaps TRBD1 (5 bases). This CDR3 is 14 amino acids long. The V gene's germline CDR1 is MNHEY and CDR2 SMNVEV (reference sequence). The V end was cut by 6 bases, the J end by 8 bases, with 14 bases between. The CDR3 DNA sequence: TGTGCCAGCAGAATCGCAGGGCTTGATTCACCCCTCCACTTT. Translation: CASRIAGLDSPLHF.

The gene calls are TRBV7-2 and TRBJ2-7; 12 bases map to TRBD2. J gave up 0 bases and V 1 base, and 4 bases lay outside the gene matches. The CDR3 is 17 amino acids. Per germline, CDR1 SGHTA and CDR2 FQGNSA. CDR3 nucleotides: TGTGCCAGCAGCTTAGGGACTAGCGGGACCTACTCCTACGAGCAGTACTTC. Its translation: CASSLGTSGTYSYEQYF.

CDR3 loop: CSAPGLGNHNEQFF. Written as DNA, the CDR3 is TGCAGCGCTCCGGGACTAGGTAATCACAATGAGCAGTTCTTC. The chain carries TRBV29-1 and TRBJ2-1, with 8 bases lining up with TRBD2. The CDR3 covers 14 residues. Germline CDR1 is SQVTM and CDR2 is ANQGSEA. V shed 7 bases, J shed 5 bases, and the junction held 10 bases outside the gene matches.

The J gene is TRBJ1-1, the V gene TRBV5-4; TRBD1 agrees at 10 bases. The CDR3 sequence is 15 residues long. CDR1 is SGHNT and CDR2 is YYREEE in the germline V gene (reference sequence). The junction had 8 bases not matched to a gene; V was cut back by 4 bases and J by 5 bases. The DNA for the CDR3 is TGTGCCAGCAGCGTTGGACAGGGGGGAAGTACTGAAGCTTTCTTT. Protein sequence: CASSVGQGGSTEAFF.

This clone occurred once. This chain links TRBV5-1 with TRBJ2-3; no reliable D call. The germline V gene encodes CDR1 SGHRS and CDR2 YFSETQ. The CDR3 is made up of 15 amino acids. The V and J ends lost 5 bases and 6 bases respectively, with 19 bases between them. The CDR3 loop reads CASRKVVASTDTQYF. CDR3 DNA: TGCGCCAGCAGAAAGGTCGTGGCCTCGACTGATACGCAGTATTTT.

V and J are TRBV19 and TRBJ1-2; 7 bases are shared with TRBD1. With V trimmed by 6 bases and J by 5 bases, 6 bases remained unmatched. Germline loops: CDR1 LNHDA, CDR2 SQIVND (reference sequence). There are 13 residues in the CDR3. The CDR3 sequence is CASSRQGVYGYTF. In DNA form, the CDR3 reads TGTGCCAGTAGCAGACAGGGTGTTTATGGCTACACCTTC.

CDR3 bases: TGTGCCAGCAGCTCCCAGGCCTCTACTTACAATGAGCAGTTCTTC. Translated: CASSSQASTYNEQFF. V and J are TRBV11-2 and TRBJ2-1; no clear D gene. This CDR3 contains 15 residues. The germline gives CDR1 SGHAT, CDR2 FQNNGV. V dropped 4 bases and J dropped 4 bases, with 14 bases sitting between them.

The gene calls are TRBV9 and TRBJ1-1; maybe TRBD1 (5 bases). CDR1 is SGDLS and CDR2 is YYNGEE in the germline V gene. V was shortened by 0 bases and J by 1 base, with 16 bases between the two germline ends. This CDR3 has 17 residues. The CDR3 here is CASSVASRTGTNTEAFF. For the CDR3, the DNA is TGTGCCAGCAGCGTAGCCTCCCGTACAGGCACGAACACTGAAGCTTTCTTT.

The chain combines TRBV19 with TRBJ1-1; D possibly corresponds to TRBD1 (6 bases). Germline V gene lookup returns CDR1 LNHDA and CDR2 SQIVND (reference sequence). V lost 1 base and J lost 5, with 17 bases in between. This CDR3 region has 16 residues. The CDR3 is CASSIGQVGSRTEAFF. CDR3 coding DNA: TGTGCCAGTAGTATAGGACAGGTTGGGTCTCGAACTGAAGCTTTCTTT.

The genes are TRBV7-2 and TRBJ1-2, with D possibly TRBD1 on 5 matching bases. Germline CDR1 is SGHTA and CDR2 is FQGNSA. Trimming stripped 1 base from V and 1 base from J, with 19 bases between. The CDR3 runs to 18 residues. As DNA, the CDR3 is TGTGCCAGCAGCTTAGTAGGCGCAGGGACTCTATATAACTATGGCTACACCTTC. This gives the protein CASSLVGAGTLYNYGYTF.

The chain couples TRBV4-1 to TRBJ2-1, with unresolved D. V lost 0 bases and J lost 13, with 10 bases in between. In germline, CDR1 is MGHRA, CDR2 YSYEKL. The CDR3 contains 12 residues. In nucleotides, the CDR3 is TGCGCCAGCAGCCAAGATGTAGATTACCAGTTCTTC. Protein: CASSQDVDYQFF.

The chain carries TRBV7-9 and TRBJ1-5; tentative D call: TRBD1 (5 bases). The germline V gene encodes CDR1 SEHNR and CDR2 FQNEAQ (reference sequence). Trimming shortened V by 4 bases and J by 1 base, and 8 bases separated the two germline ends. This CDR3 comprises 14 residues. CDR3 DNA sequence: TGTGCCAGCAGCTCAGGGTGGAGCAATCAGCCCCAGCATTTT. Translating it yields CASSSGWSNQPQHF.

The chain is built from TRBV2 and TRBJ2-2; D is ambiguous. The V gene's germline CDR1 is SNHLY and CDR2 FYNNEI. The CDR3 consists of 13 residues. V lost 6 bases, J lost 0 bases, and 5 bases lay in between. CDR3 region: CASRPANTGELFF. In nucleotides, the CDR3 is TGTGCCAGCAGACCGGCGAACACCGGGGAGCTGTTTTTT.

The CDR3 spells CASSYKGGDYGYTF. In DNA, the CDR3 is TGTGCCAGCAGTTACAAAGGGGGTGACTATGGCTACACCTTC. V is TRBV6-5 and J is TRBJ1-2; D perhaps matches TRBD1 (6 bases). CDR3 length equals 14 residues. Germline CDR1 and CDR2: MNHEY and SVGAGI. V was shortened by 2 bases and J by 3 bases, with 10 bases between the two germline ends.

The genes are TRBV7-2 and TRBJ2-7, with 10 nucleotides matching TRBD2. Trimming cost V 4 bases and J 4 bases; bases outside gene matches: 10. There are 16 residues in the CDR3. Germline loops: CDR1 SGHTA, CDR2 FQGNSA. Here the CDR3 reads CASSSQRTSGRYEQYF. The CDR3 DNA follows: TGTGCCAGCAGCTCCCAAAGGACTAGCGGAAGATACGAGCAGTACTTC.

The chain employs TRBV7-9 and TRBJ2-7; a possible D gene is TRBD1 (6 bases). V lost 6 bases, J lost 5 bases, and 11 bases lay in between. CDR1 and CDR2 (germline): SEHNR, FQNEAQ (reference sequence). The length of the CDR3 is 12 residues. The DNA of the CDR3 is TGTGCCAGCAGGGGCAGGGGAAACGAGCAGTACTTC. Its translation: CASRGRGNEQYF.

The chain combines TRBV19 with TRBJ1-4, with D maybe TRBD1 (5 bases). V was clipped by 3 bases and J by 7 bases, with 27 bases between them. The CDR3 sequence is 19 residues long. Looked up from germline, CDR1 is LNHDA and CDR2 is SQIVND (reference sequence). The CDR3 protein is CASSILGTYKRQPGEKLFF. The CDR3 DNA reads TGTGCCAGTAGTATCTTAGGTACATACAAACGACAGCCTGGTGAAAAACTGTTTTTT.

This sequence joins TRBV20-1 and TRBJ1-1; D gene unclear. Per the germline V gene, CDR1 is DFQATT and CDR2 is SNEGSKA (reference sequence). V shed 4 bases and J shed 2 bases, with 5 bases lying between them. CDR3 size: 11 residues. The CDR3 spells CSANGNTEAFF. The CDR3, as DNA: TGCAGTGCTAACGGTAACACTGAAGCTTTCTTT.

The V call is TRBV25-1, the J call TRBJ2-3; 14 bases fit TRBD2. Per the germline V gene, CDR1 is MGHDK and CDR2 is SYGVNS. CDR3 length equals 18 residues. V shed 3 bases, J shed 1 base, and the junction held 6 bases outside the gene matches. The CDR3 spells CASSDSGTSGSGTDTQYF. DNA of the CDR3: TGTGCCAGCAGTGACTCCGGGACTAGCGGGAGTGGCACAGATACGCAGTATTTT.